This record covers a single TCR beta chain. Its cognate antigen is unknown. The authors made TCR beta libraries by quantitative 5'-RACE with molecular barcodes. Using its own MiXCR run on the 5' RACE reads, TCRdb lists one record per CDR3 protein. The sample includes about 96,000 distinct CDR3 sequences, around 30% of them seen just once. Germline values: CDR1 DFQATT, CDR2 SNEGSKA (reference sequence). V lost 6 bases and J lost 6, with 17 bases in between. The CDR3 covers 13 residues. This record comes from a study of CD8 T cells in ankylosing spondylitis. Overall study results and limits: Disease-linked clones reportedly showed significant enrichment in matched ankylosing spondylitis synovial fluid.

This rearrangement joins TRBV20-1 to TRBJ1-1; D ambiguous. The receptor was derived from a male donor with ankylosing spondylitis or in good health (not recorded which). Sequencing input: blood, either unsorted or a sorted T cell fraction (not recorded which). The CDR3 DNA follows: TGCAGTGCGAGACCCGGGAGTTACGCTGAAGCTTTCTTT. Translating gives CSARPGSYAEAFF.